The rows below give T cell receptor beta chains drawn from one sample of a study of blood T cell repertoires in COVID-19. TCRdb keeps only in-frame clones here, not all; method: immunoSEQ multiplex PCR. The data hold some 320,000 clones, with 89% observed a single time. The sequenced sample was PBMCs or T cells enriched from blood (not recorded which). The receptors here all came from a woman aged 45-60 years who had been exposed to COVID-19. The CDR3 runs from the conserved cysteine through the conserved F or W. A D gene is named only where the DNA matches it firmly. Rows give clone size only sometimes, using once, few, many, or a class for an expanded clone.

abundance	d_gene	v_gene	j_gene	CDR3aa	CDR3nt
NA	TRBD1	TRBV6-7	TRBJ1-2	CASNPGQGYGYTF	TGTGCCAGCAATCCGGGACAGGGGTATGGCTACACCTTC
NA	TRBD1	TRBV7-9	TRBJ2-7	CASSPQGSSYEQYF	TGTGCCAGCAGCCCACAGGGGAGCTCCTACGAGCAGTACTTC
NA	NA	TRBV9	TRBJ1-1	CASSPSLGTEAFF	TGTGCCAGCAGCCCCTCGCTAGGCACTGAAGCTTTCTTT
NA	NA	TRBV7-2	TRBJ1-4	CASSSSVRSNEKLFF	TGTGCCAGCAGCTCCTCGGTTCGTTCTAATGAAAAACTGTTTTTT
NA	NA	TRBV19	TRBJ1-1	CASSIEGGRAAFF	TGTGCCAGTAGTATAGAGGGTGGCAGGGCTGCTTTCTTT
NA	NA	TRBV2	TRBJ1-5	CASSEETGQNQPQHF	TGTGCCAGCAGTGAAGAGACAGGACAGAATCAGCCCCAGCATTTT
NA	TRBD1	TRBV7-2	TRBJ1-6	CASSPEGTGPSPLHF	TGTGCCAGCAGCCCAGAGGGGACAGGGCCTTCACCCCTCCACTTT
NA	NA	TRBV20-1	TRBJ2-7	CSARVAPKQYF	TGCAGTGCTAGAGTCGCGCCTAAGCAGTACTTC
NA	TRBD1	TRBV5-1	TRBJ2-1	CASSLRTGGEQDNEQFF	TGCGCCAGCAGCTTGAGGACAGGGGGTGAACAAGACAATGAGCAGTTCTTC
NA	NA	TRBV5-1	TRBJ2-1	CASSLMGQSSYNEQFF	TGCGCCAGCAGCTTGATGGGGCAAAGCTCCTACAATGAGCAGTTCTTC
NA	TRBD1	TRBV28	TRBJ1-3	CASSPSSGQGYGNTIYF	TGTGCCAGCAGTCCCTCCTCCGGACAGGGATATGGAAACACCATATATTTT
NA	NA	TRBV3-1/TRBV3-2	TRBJ1-5	CASSQFGQGHQPQHF	TGTGCCAGCAGCCAATTTGGGCAGGGGCATCAGCCCCAGCATTTT
NA	NA	TRBV7-9	TRBJ1-3	CASRAGLGGNTIYF	TGTGCCTCGCGAGCAGGGTTGGGAGGAAACACCATATATTTT
NA	NA	TRBV14	TRBJ1-2	CASSQNVGGTYGYTF	TGTGCCAGCAGCCAAAATGTCGGGGGAACGTATGGCTACACCTTC
NA	NA	TRBV28	TRBJ2-7	CASSSGQYLAYEQYF	TGTGCCAGCAGTTCTGGACAGTATTTAGCCTACGAGCAGTACTTC
few	TRBD1	TRBV5-1	TRBJ2-7	CASSVDRENEQYF	TGCGCCAGCAGCGTCGACAGGGAGAACGAGCAGTACTTC
NA	TRBD1	TRBV7-2	TRBJ1-4	CASSLARTGAEKLFF	TGTGCCAGCAGCTTAGCGAGGACAGGGGCAGAAAAACTGTTTTTT
NA	TRBD1	TRBV28	TRBJ1-6	CASNTGGNSPLHF	TGTGCCAGCAACACAGGGGGTAATTCACCCCTCCACTTT
NA	NA	TRBV5-4	TRBJ2-7	CASSHANRRQYF	TGTGCCAGCAGCCACGCTAATCGGAGACAGTACTTC
NA	NA	TRBV7-6	TRBJ1-5	CASSLASDISNQPQHF	TGTGCCAGCAGCTTAGCAAGCGATATAAGCAATCAGCCCCAGCATTTT
NA	TRBD1	TRBV6-5	TRBJ1-1	CASTSDERQGLAFF	TGTGCCAGCACTTCCGATGAGAGACAGGGGTTGGCTTTCTTT
NA	NA	TRBV2	TRBJ2-1	CASSADRYNEQFF	TGTGCCAGCAGTGCGGACAGATACAATGAGCAGTTCTTC
NA	NA	TRBV13	TRBJ1-6	CASSRGSYNSPLHF	TGTGCCAGCAGCCGGGGCTCCTATAATTCACCCCTCCACTTT
NA	TRBD2	TRBV11-2	TRBJ2-1	CASSLGLAGAHYNEQFF	TGTGCCAGCAGCTTAGGGCTAGCGGGGGCCCACTACAATGAGCAGTTCTTC
NA	TRBD1	TRBV28	TRBJ2-5	CASSLRTGTYQETQYF	TGTGCCAGCAGCCTGAGGACAGGGACGTACCAAGAGACCCAGTACTTC
NA	NA	TRBV7-9	TRBJ1-3	CASSLLTSGNTIYF	TGTGCCAGCAGCCTGCTAACCTCTGGAAACACCATATATTTT
once	NA	TRBV23-1	TRBJ2-6	CASTSHMDRRSTGAGANVLTF	TGCGCCAGCACGAGCCATATGGACAGAAGAAGTACTGGGGCCGGGGCCAACGTCCTGACTTTC
NA	TRBD1	TRBV7-2	TRBJ1-5	CASSQGVGTGHQPQHF	TGTGCCAGCAGTCAAGGGGTCGGGACAGGGCATCAGCCCCAGCATTTT
NA	TRBD1	TRBV27	TRBJ1-5	CASSSRDSTRQPQHF	TGTGCCAGCAGTTCCCGGGACAGCACCCGTCAGCCCCAGCATTTT
NA	NA	TRBV4-2	TRBJ1-5	CASSQVSGGNNQPQHF	TGTGCCAGCAGCCAAGTCTCCGGGGGGAACAATCAGCCCCAGCATTTT
NA	TRBD1	TRBV6-5	TRBJ1-3	CASLGDRGTGNTIYF	TGTGCCAGCTTAGGTGACAGGGGGACGGGAAACACCATATATTTT
NA	TRBD1	TRBV11-2	TRBJ1-6	CASSKGQQYNSPLHF	TGTGCCAGCAGCAAGGGACAGCAATATAATTCACCCCTCCACTTT
NA	TRBD1	TRBV6-1	TRBJ2-7	CASSGKGTANSREQYF	TGTGCCAGCAGTGGGAAAGGGACAGCAAATTCGAGGGAGCAGTACTTC
once	NA	TRBV19	TRBJ2-6	CASSADSSGANVLTF	TGTGCCAGTAGTGCTGACAGCTCTGGGGCCAACGTCCTGACTTTC
NA	NA	TRBV7-9	TRBJ2-7	CASSSVDSSYEQYF	TGTGCCAGCAGCTCCGTGGACAGCTCCTACGAGCAGTACTTC
NA	TRBD2	TRBV30	TRBJ2-1	CAQATGSGGYNEQFF	TGTGCCCAAGCAACGGGGAGCGGGGGATACAATGAGCAGTTCTTC
once	NA	TRBV11-2	TRBJ2-3	CASSLESTSWDTQYF	TGTGCCAGCAGCTTAGAGTCGACTAGTTGGGATACGCAGTATTTT
few	TRBD1	TRBV27	TRBJ2-7	CASSSRQGAASLYEQYF	TGTGCCAGCAGTTCCCGACAGGGGGCGGCGTCTTTATACGAGCAGTACTTC
NA	TRBD1	TRBV19	TRBJ1-2	CASSSRPGQQTGYTF	TGTGCCAGTAGTTCCCGCCCGGGACAGCAAACGGGCTACACCTTC
NA	NA	TRBV12-3/TRBV12-4	TRBJ1-6	CASSLAEYSPLHF	TGTGCCAGCAGTCTGGCGGAGTATTCACCCCTCCACTTT
NA	TRBD1	TRBV28	TRBJ2-7	CASIRTGKSYEQYF	TGTGCCAGCATTCGGACAGGGAAATCCTACGAGCAGTACTTC
NA	TRBD1	TRBV2	TRBJ1-2	CASSVPGGYGYTF	TGTGCCAGCAGTGTCCCAGGGGGGTATGGCTACACCTTC
NA	TRBD2	TRBV7-8	TRBJ2-5	CASSRDLAGGETQYF	TGTGCCAGCAGCCGAGACCTAGCGGGGGGAGAGACCCAGTACTTC
NA	TRBD1	TRBV9	TRBJ2-2	CASSPTSSYRGTDTGELFF	TGTGCCAGCAGCCCCACTTCCTCGTACAGGGGTACGGACACCGGGGAGCTGTTTTTT
NA	NA	TRBV5-4	TRBJ1-3	CASSPGGAASGNTIYF	TGTGCCAGCAGCCCGGGGGGGGCAGCCTCTGGAAACACCATATATTTT
NA	NA	TRBV27	TRBJ1-6	CASSSLKDSNSPLHF	TGTGCCAGCAGTTCACTAAAGGACTCGAATTCACCCCTCCACTTT
few	TRBD1	TRBV28	TRBJ1-2	CASSASGTGDYGYTF	TGTGCCAGCAGTGCTTCCGGGACAGGTGACTATGGCTACACCTTC
NA	NA	TRBV7-2	TRBJ2-3	CASSSPAGPSTDTQYF	TGTGCCAGCAGCTCCCCGGCGGGGCCTAGCACAGATACGCAGTATTTT
once	TRBD1	TRBV6-5	TRBJ1-5	CASRTTGSSNQPQHF	TGTGCCAGCAGGACGACAGGGAGTAGCAATCAGCCCCAGCATTTT
NA	TRBD1	TRBV7-9	TRBJ2-7	CASSLEGGWEQYF	TGTGCCAGCAGCTTAGAAGGGGGCTGGGAGCAGTACTTC
NA	TRBD1	TRBV5-8	TRBJ2-7	CASRLGQGFVYEQYF	TGTGCCAGCAGGCTCGGACAGGGATTTGTCTACGAGCAGTACTTC
NA	NA	TRBV9	TRBJ2-2	CASSVGGTGELFF	TGTGCCAGCAGCGTAGGAGGTACCGGGGAGCTGTTTTTT
NA	TRBD1	TRBV5-4	TRBJ2-1	CASSYDRGKYNEQFF	TGTGCCAGCAGCTATGACAGGGGAAAGTACAATGAGCAGTTCTTC